A single TCR beta chain is shown here with its context. The data derive from a study of blood T cell repertoires in COVID-19. Across the study: PBMCs, B-cell-depleted T cells, or T cells were the source of the cDNA or gDNA that made up the material.

This CDR3 is 14 amino acids long. Trimming removed 4 bases at V and 3 bases at J, with 12 bases between. Per germline, CDR1 LGHDT and CDR2 YNNKEL (reference sequence). Participants spanned ages about 18 to 90 years and resided in some 22 US areas. Which cohort a participant joined came from the clinical history participants gave. Libraries were prepared by immunoSEQ multiplex PCR; TCRdb keeps only in-frame clonotypes and omits some of them. This table has approximately 180,000 clones, 89% appearing once. The source of this sequence is a woman in her thirties or forties with acute COVID-19. Sequencing used PBMCs or T cells enriched from blood (not recorded which). This chain joins TRBV3-1 (or the pseudogene TRBV3-2) and TRBJ2-5; TRBD2 might be the D (5 bases). This CDR3 reads CASSPLGVEETQYF. CDR3 DNA: TGTGCCAGCAGCCCCCTGGGAGTTGAAGAGACCCAGTACTTC.